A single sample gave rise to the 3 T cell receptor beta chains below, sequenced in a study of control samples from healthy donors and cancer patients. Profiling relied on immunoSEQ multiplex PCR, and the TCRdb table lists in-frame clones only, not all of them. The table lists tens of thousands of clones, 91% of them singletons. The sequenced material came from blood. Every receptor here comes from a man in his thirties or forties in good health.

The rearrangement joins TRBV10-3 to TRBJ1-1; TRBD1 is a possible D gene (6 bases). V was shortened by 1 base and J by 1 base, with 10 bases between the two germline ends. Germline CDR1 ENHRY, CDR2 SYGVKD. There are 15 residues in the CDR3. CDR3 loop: CAISEFPGANTEAFF. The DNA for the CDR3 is TGTGCCATCAGTGAGTTTCCGGGGGCGAACACTGAAGCTTTCTTT.

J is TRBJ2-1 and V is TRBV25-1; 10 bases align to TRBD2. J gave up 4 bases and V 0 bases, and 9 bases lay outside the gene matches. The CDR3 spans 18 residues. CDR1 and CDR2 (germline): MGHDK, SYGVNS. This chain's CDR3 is CASSEYRFGTSAYNEQFF. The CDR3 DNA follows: TGTGCCAGCAGTGAATATCGGTTCGGGACTAGCGCTTACAATGAGCAGTTCTTC.

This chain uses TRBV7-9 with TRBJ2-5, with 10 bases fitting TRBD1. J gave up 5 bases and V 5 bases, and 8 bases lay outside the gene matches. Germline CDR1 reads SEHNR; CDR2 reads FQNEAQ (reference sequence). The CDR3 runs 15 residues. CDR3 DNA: TGTGCCAGCAGCCCGTTGACAGGGGGCGGGGAGACCCAGTACTTC. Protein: CASSPLTGGGETQYF.